This T cell receptor beta chain was identified during a study of T cells in localized non-small cell lung cancer. Overall study results and limits: The study sequenced only one region of the tumor. As a result, intratumor heterogeneity could not be excluded and remains possible. Uninvolved adjacent lung, not tumor, had the highest T cell clonality. Density of T cells in blood, when higher, went with longer overall survival.

This clone was counted only a few times. No antigen is known for it. Here immunoSEQ multiplex PCR was the method, and the copy in TCRdb shows in-frame clones only, minus some. Of almost 30,000 clones listed, 88% were seen once; the top ten hold around 13%. V shed 4 bases and J 7 bases; nucleotides not matched to a gene: 6. The CDR3 has 13 amino acids. The germline V gene has CDR1 SGHRS and CDR2 YFSETQ. V is TRBV5-1 and J is TRBJ2-7; TRBD1 matches at 9 bases. The source of this sequence is an older female donor with stage III squamous cell lung carcinoma. Sequencing used peripheral blood, obtained before any cancer treatment. The CDR3 DNA sequence: TGCGCCAGCAGCGTACAGGGGGCGGAGGAGCAGTACTTC. The encoded protein is CASSVQGAEEQYF.